A selection of T cell receptor beta chains follows, all from one sample in a study of a mutant IDH1 vaccine in newly diagnosed glioma. Libraries were prepared by immunoSEQ multiplex PCR; TCRdb keeps only in-frame clonotypes and omits some of them. The data hold 60,000 to 75,000 clones, with about four fifths observed a single time. Sequenced material: peripheral blood mononuclear cells (PBMCs), taken from a glioma patient treated with radiotherapy, temozolomide or both. The receptor set was obtained from a woman between 18 and 29 years old with glioma. Some clones in this sample may be carry-over from other donors' samples. CDR3s include the opening cysteine and the closing phenylalanine or tryptophan. The order of the fields is J gene, V gene, clone size, D gene, CDR3 DNA, CDR3 protein. The D gene is left open where the match is weak. For some rows the clone size is stated as once, few or many, or as a class when expanded; others skip it.

J: TRBJ2-7
V: TRBV7-9
size: -
D: TRBD2
DNA: TGTGCCAGCAGCCGTACGCGGGAGGGTCCCTACGAGCAGTACTTC
CDR3: CASSRTREGPYEQYF

J: TRBJ2-7
V: TRBV11-3
size: -
D: TRBD1
DNA: TGTGCCAGCAGCTGGGACAGGAGACCCTGCGAGCAGTACTTC
CDR3: CASSWDRRPCEQYF

J: TRBJ1-5
V: TRBV12-5
size: -
D: -
DNA: TGTGCTAGTGGCTCTATTAGGGAGAAGTACCAGCCCCAGCATTTT
CDR3: CASGSIREKYQPQHF

J: TRBJ2-1
V: TRBV2
size: -
D: -
DNA: TGTGCCAGCAGTGACAGGGGCAATGAGCAGTTCTTC
CDR3: CASSDRGNEQFF

J: TRBJ2-1
V: TRBV4-3
size: -
D: TRBD1
DNA: TGCGCCAGCAGCCAAGGGACAGGCTACAATGAGCAGTTCTTC
CDR3: CASSQGTGYNEQFF

J: TRBJ2-3
V: TRBV9
size: -
D: -
DNA: TGTGCCAGCAGCGTAGGACCCTCGGGGGGCGGCACAGATACGCAGTATTTT
CDR3: CASSVGPSGGGTDTQYF

J: TRBJ1-5
V: TRBV6-5
size: -
D: -
DNA: TGTGCCAGCAGGGGAGGTGGCAATCAGCCCCAGCATTTT
CDR3: CASRGGGNQPQHF

J: TRBJ2-7
V: TRBV7-6
size: -
D: TRBD2
DNA: TGTGCCAGCAGCTTAGCGCCAGCGGGGCGCTACGAGCAGTACTTC
CDR3: CASSLAPAGRYEQYF

J: TRBJ2-2
V: TRBV19
size: -
D: -
DNA: TGTGCCAGTAGTATACAGGGCTCGAACACCGGGGAGCTGTTTTTT
CDR3: CASSIQGSNTGELFF

J: TRBJ1-2
V: TRBV9
size: once
D: TRBD1
DNA: TGTGCCAGCAGCCCTAGCCAGGGGGCGCGAGGCTACACCTTC
CDR3: CASSPSQGARGYTF

J: TRBJ2-3
V: TRBV4-1
size: -
D: -
DNA: TGCGCCAGCAGCCAAGAAGCCGACCTACAAGATACGCAGTATTTT
CDR3: CASSQEADLQDTQYF

J: TRBJ1-5
V: TRBV6-1
size: -
D: -
DNA: TGTGCCAGCAGTGAACAGGAGGGGAAAGGCAATCAGCCCCAGCATTTT
CDR3: CASSEQEGKGNQPQHF

J: TRBJ1-2
V: TRBV5-4
size: -
D: -
DNA: TGTGCCAGCAGCTTGGCGGGGGGCAGGGGCTACACCTTC
CDR3: CASSLAGGRGYTF

J: TRBJ1-1
V: TRBV19
size: -
D: -
DNA: TGTGCCAGTAGTTCAGGGCCGGGCACTGAAGCTTTCTTT
CDR3: CASSSGPGTEAFF

J: TRBJ1-4
V: TRBV7-7
size: once
D: -
DNA: TGTGCTAGCAGCTCGCAGCAGAATGAAAAACTGTTTTTT
CDR3: CASSSQQNEKLFF

J: TRBJ2-7
V: TRBV5-1
size: once
D: TRBD1
DNA: TGCGCCAGCAGCTTGGGTGCAGGGGGCGTTCCCTACGAGCAGTACTTC
CDR3: CASSLGAGGVPYEQYF

J: TRBJ1-2
V: TRBV9
size: -
D: -
DNA: TGTGCCAGCAGCGTCAAGGTCTCAGGTAGCTATGGCTACACCTTC
CDR3: CASSVKVSGSYGYTF

J: TRBJ1-2
V: TRBV7-6
size: once
D: TRBD1
DNA: TGTGCCAGCAGCTTAGGGGACAGGGATGGCTACACCTTC
CDR3: CASSLGDRDGYTF

J: TRBJ1-1
V: TRBV5-1
size: -
D: -
DNA: TGCGCCAGCAGCTTCAACGGGGTTGCGAACACTGAAGCTTTCTTT
CDR3: CASSFNGVANTEAFF

J: TRBJ2-5
V: TRBV5-6
size: -
D: TRBD1
DNA: TGTGCCAGCAGCTTGTACAGGGGAAGCGAGACCCAGTACTTC
CDR3: CASSLYRGSETQYF

J: TRBJ1-2
V: TRBV19
size: -
D: -
DNA: TGTGCCAGTAGGGACGGTTACTATGGCTACACCTTC
CDR3: CASRDGYYGYTF

J: TRBJ1-1
V: TRBV19
size: once
D: -
DNA: TGTGCCAGTAGGCGGGGACCGTCGGAAGCTTTCTTT
CDR3: CASRRGPSEAFF

J: TRBJ1-1
V: TRBV6-1
size: -
D: -
DNA: TGTGCCAGCAGTGAAGCATGGGGCCTGGCAGCCCGGACCACTGAAGCTTTCTTT
CDR3: CASSEAWGLAARTTEAFF

J: TRBJ1-5
V: TRBV19
size: -
D: -
DNA: TGTGCCAGTAGTATTAGTCAGCGCAATCAGCCCCAGCATTTT
CDR3: CASSISQRNQPQHF

J: TRBJ1-2
V: TRBV19
size: once
D: -
DNA: TGTGCCAGTAGGACCCTGGACAGCTATGGCTACACCTTC
CDR3: CASRTLDSYGYTF

J: TRBJ1-4
V: TRBV5-4
size: -
D: TRBD1
DNA: TGTGCCAGCAGCCCAGGGGGCGATGAAAAACTGTTTTTT
CDR3: CASSPGGDEKLFF

J: TRBJ2-7
V: TRBV7-9
size: -
D: -
DNA: TGTGCCAGCAGCTTAGGATCCTACGAGCAGTACTTC
CDR3: CASSLGSYEQYF

J: TRBJ1-4
V: TRBV5-1
size: -
D: -
DNA: TGCGCCAGCAGCTTCGGGACGGCTAATGAAAAACTGTTTTTT
CDR3: CASSFGTANEKLFF

J: TRBJ2-3
V: TRBV11-2
size: once
D: -
DNA: TGTGCCAGCAGCTTAGCGGGACAGATCTGGAGGGGGACGCTCAGGTATTTT
CDR3: CASSLAGQIWRGTLRYF

J: TRBJ1-5
V: TRBV27
size: -
D: -
DNA: TGTGCCAGCAGTTTCCTCCCCCAGCATTTT
CDR3: CASSFLPQHF

J: TRBJ1-1
V: TRBV4-2
size: few
D: -
DNA: TGTGCCAGCAGCCAACCCGACAGGAACACTGAAGCTTTCTTT
CDR3: CASSQPDRNTEAFF

J: TRBJ1-5
V: TRBV2
size: -
D: TRBD1
DNA: TGTGCCAGCACCACAGCAGGGGGAAGGCCCCAGCATTTT
CDR3: CASTTAGGRPQHF

J: TRBJ2-7
V: TRBV11-3
size: once
D: TRBD1
DNA: TGTGCCAGCAGCCTCCAGGACAGGGCGTACTTC
CDR3: CASSLQDRAYF

J: TRBJ2-2
V: TRBV7-3
size: -
D: -
DNA: TGTGCCAGCAGCCTCCGACTAGGGAACACCGGGGAGCTGTTTTTT
CDR3: CASSLRLGNTGELFF

J: TRBJ2-2
V: TRBV29-1
size: -
D: -
DNA: TGCAGCGGTACAGGTTTCACCGGGGAGCTGTTTTTT
CDR3: CSGTGFTGELFF

J: TRBJ1-4
V: TRBV5-1
size: -
D: -
DNA: TGCGCCAGCAGGATGTACCGCACAACTAATGAAAAACTGTTTTTT
CDR3: CASRMYRTTNEKLFF

J: TRBJ2-7
V: TRBV4-1
size: few
D: -
DNA: TGCGCCAGCAGCCAAGATCAGTTAAGGGCCGAGCAGTACTTC
CDR3: CASSQDQLRAEQYF

J: TRBJ1-2
V: TRBV6-6
size: -
D: -
DNA: TGTGCCAGCAGCCTCAGGGTCGGATCTAACTATGGCTACACCTTC
CDR3: CASSLRVGSNYGYTF

J: TRBJ1-3
V: TRBV11-2
size: -
D: -
DNA: TGTGCCAGCAGCTTACAGGGGCCCTTGTTCTCTGGAAACACCATATATTTT
CDR3: CASSLQGPLFSGNTIYF

J: TRBJ2-3
V: TRBV7-3
size: -
D: -
DNA: TGTGCCAGCCGTGGGGTTGGGACAGATACGCAGTATTTT
CDR3: CASRGVGTDTQYF

J: TRBJ2-2
V: TRBV6-1
size: -
D: TRBD1
DNA: TGTGCCAGCAAGGGGGACAGGGGAGTGGCCGGGGAGCTGTTTTTT
CDR3: CASKGDRGVAGELFF

J: TRBJ2-7
V: TRBV10-2
size: -
D: TRBD1
DNA: TGCGCCAGCCTGGGACAGGGGTCCTACGAGCAGTACTTC
CDR3: CASLGQGSYEQYF

J: TRBJ2-5
V: TRBV6-1
size: -
D: -
DNA: TGTGCCAGCAGTGGCAGGCAAGAGACCCAGTACTTC
CDR3: CASSGRQETQYF

J: TRBJ2-1
V: TRBV7-9
size: few
D: -
DNA: TGTGCCAGCAGCCAACAGAGGGGGAAGGCTTACAATGAGCAGTTCTTC
CDR3: CASSQQRGKAYNEQFF

J: TRBJ2-1
V: TRBV5-4
size: -
D: -
DNA: TGTGCCAGCAGCCTCCAGGGACTCTACAATGAGCAGTTCTTC
CDR3: CASSLQGLYNEQFF

J: TRBJ2-7
V: TRBV6-6
size: -
D: -
DNA: TGTGCCAGCAGCCAACTGGCGGGGACCTACGAGCAGTACTTC
CDR3: CASSQLAGTYEQYF

J: TRBJ2-7
V: TRBV6-1
size: -
D: TRBD1
DNA: TGTGCCAGCAGTCATAGGACAGGGATGGCCTACGAGCAGTACTTC
CDR3: CASSHRTGMAYEQYF

J: TRBJ1-2
V: TRBV6-4
size: -
D: TRBD1
DNA: TGTGCCAGCAGTGCCCAACAGGGGAGTAGTGGCTACACCTTC
CDR3: CASSAQQGSSGYTF

J: TRBJ2-1
V: TRBV7-2
size: -
D: -
DNA: TGTGCCAGCAGCTTACAGACAAAGCAGTTCTTC
CDR3: CASSLQTKQFF

J: TRBJ2-5
V: TRBV7-9
size: -
D: -
DNA: TGTGCCAGCAGCACCGCGGGGGAGACCCAGTACTTC
CDR3: CASSTAGETQYF

J: TRBJ2-7
V: TRBV11-2
size: -
D: -
DNA: TGTGCCAGCAGCTTGGCCTTTGGGGGCGAGCAGTACTTC
CDR3: CASSLAFGGEQYF

J: TRBJ1-3
V: TRBV29-1
size: -
D: -
DNA: TGCAGCGTTGAAGATCTGGAGGGAGGGGGTGGAAACACCATATATTTT
CDR3: CSVEDLEGGGGNTIYF